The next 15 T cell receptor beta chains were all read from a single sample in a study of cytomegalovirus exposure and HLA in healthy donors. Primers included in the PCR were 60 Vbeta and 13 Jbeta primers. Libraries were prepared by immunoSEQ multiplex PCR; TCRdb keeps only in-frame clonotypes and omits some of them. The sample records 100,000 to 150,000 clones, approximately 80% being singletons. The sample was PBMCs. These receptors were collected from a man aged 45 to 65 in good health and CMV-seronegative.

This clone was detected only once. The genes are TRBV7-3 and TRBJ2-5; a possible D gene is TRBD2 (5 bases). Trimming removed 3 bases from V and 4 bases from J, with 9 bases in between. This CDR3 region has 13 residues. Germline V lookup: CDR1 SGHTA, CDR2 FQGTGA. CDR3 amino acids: CASSLGRGETQYF. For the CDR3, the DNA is TGTGCCAGCAGCTTGGGTCGGGGAGAGACCCAGTACTTC.

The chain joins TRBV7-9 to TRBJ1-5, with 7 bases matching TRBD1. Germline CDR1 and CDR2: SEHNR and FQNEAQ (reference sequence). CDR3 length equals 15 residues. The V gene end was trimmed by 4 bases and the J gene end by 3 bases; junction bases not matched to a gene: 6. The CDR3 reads CASSSTGTVNQPQHF. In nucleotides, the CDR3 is TGTGCCAGCAGCTCCACCGGGACAGTCAATCAGCCCCAGCATTTT.

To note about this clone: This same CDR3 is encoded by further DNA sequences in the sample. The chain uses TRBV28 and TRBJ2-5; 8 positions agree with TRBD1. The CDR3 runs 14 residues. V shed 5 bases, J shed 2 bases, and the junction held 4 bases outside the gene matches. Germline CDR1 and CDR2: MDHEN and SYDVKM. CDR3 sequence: CASSPRTGQETQYF. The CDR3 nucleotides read TGTGCCAGCAGTCCCCGGACAGGGCAAGAGACCCAGTACTTC.

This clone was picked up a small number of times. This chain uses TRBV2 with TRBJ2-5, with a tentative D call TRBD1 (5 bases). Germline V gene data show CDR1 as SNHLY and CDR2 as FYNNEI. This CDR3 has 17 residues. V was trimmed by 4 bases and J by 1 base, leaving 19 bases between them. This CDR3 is CASSGDMTDRGQETQYF. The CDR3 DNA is TGTGCCAGCAGTGGGGATATGACAGACAGAGGCCAAGAGACCCAGTACTTC.

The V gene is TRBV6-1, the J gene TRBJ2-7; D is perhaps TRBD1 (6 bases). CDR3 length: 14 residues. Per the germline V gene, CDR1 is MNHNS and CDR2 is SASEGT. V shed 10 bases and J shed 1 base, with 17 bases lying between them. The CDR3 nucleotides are TGTGCCACCATGGACAGTTTCACTTCCTACGAGCAGTACGTC. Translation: CATMDSFTSYEQYV.

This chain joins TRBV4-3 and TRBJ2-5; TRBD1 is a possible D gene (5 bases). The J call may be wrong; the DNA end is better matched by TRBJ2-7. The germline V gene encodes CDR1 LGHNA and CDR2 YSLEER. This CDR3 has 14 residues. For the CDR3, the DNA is TGCGCCAGCAGCCACCAACAGGTGGGTTACGAGCAGTACTTC. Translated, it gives CASSHQQVGYEQYF.

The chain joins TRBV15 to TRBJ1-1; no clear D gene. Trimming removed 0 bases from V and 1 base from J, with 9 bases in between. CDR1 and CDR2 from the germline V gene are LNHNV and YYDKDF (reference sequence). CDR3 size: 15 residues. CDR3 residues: CATSREKSGNTEAFF. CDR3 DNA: TGTGCCACCAGCAGAGAGAAGTCCGGGAACACTGAAGCTTTCTTT. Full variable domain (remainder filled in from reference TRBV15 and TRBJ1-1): DAMVIQNPRYQVTQFGKPVTLSCSQTLNHNVMYWYQQKSSQAPKLLFHYYDKDFNNEADTPDNFQSRRPNTSFCFLDIRSPGLGDTAMYLCATSREKSGNTEAFFGQGTRLTVV.

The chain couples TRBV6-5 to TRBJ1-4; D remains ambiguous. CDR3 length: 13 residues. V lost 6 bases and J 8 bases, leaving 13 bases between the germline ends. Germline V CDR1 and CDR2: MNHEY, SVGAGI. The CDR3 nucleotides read TGTGCCAGCAGGGAAGCGTCAAAAGAAAAACTGTTTTTT. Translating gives CASREASKEKLFF.

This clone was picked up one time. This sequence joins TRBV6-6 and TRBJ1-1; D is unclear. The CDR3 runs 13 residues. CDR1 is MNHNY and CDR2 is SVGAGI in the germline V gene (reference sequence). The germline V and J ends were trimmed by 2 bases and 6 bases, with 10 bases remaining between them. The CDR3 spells CASSYKLPPEAFF. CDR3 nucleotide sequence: TGTGCCAGCAGTTACAAACTACCCCCTGAAGCTTTCTTT.

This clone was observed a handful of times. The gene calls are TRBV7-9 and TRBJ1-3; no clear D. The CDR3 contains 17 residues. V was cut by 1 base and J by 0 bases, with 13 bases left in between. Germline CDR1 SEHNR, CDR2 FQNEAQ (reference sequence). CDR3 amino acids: CASSLEPLRLSGNTIYF. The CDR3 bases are TGTGCCAGCAGCTTAGAACCACTCCGTCTCTCTGGAAACACCATATATTTT.

CDR3 DNA sequence: TGTGCCAGCAGCCCTAACAAGGGGGCAGGGATCGGGAGAGAGACCCAGTACTTC. It is translated as CASSPNKGAGIGRETQYF. This chain connects TRBV7-2 to TRBJ2-5; tentatively, D is TRBD1 (7 bases). CDR3 length: 18 residues. Germline V gene lookup returns CDR1 SGHTA and CDR2 FQGNSA. Trimming took off 5 bases at V and 4 bases at J, with 26 bases between the two ends. Drawing the rest from reference TRBV7-2 and TRBJ2-5, the complete variable domain is GAGVSQSPSNKVTEKGKDVELRCDPISGHTALYWYRQSLGQGLEFLIYFQGNSAPDKSGLPSDRFSAERTGGSVSTLTIQRTQQEDSAVYLCASSPNKGAGIGRETQYFGPGTRLLVL.

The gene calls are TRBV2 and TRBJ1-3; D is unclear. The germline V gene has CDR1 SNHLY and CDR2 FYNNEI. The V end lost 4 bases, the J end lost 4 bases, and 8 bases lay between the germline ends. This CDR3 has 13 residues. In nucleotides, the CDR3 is TGTGCCAGCAGTGTGGGCCGGGGAAACACCATATATTTT. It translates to CASSVGRGNTIYF.

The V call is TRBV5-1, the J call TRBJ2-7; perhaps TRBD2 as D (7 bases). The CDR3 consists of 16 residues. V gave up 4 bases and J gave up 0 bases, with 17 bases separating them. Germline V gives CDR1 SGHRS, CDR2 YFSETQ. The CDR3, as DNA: TGCGCCAGCAGCCGGGTAGGGGGGGGGAGCTCCTACGAGCAGTACTTC. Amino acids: CASSRVGGGSSYEQYF.

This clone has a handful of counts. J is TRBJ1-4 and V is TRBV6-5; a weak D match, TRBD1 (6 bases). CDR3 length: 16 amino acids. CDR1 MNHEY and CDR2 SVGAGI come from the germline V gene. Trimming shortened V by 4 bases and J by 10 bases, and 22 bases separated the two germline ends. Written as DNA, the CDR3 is TGTGCCAGCAGTTCACCGACAGGCCTCGACCAGGGAAAACTGTTTTTT. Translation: CASSSPTGLDQGKLFF.

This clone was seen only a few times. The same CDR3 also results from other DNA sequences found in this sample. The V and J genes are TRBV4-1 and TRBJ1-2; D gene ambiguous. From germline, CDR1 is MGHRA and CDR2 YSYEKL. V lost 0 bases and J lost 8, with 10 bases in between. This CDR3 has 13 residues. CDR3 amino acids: CASSQEDRGGYTF. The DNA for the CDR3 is TGCGCCAGCAGCCAAGAGGATCGAGGAGGCTACACCTTC.